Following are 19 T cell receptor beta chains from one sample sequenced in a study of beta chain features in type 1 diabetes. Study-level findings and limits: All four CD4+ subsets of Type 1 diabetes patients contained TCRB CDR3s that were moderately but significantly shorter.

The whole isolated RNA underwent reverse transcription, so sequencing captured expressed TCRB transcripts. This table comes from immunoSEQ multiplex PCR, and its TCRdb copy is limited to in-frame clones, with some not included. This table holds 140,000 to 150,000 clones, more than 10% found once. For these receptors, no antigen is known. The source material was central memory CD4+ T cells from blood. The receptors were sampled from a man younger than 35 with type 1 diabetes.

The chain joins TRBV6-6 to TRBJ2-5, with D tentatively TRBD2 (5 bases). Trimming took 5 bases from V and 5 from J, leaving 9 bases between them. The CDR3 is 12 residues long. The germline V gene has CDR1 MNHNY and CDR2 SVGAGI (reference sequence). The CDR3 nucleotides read TGTGCCAGCAGTAGCCGGAGGGAGACCCAGTACTTC. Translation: CASSSRRETQYF.

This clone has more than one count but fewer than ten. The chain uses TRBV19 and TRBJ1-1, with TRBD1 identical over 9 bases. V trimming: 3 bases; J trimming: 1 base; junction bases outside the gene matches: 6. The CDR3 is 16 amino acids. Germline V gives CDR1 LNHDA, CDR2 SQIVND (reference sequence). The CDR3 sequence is CASSMVGQGENTEAFF. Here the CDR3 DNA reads TGTGCCAGTAGTATGGTGGGACAGGGAGAGAACACTGAAGCTTTCTTT.

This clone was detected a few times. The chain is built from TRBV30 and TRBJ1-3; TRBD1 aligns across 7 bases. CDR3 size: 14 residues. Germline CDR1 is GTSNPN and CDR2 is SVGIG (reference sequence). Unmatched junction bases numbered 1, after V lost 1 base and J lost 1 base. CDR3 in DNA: TGTGCCTGGAGTGGGACAGGTTCTGGAAACACCATATATTTT. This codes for CAWSGTGSGNTIYF.

This CDR3 reads CASILSGGDNYGYTF. CDR3 DNA: TGTGCCAGCATCCTCTCGGGGGGCGATAACTATGGCTACACCTTC. V and J are TRBV7-9 and TRBJ1-2; D possibly corresponds to TRBD1 (6 bases). The germline gives CDR1 SEHNR, CDR2 FQNEAQ (reference sequence). The CDR3 length is 15 residues. Between the trimmed V and J ends, which lost 7 bases and 1 base, there was a span of 16 bases.

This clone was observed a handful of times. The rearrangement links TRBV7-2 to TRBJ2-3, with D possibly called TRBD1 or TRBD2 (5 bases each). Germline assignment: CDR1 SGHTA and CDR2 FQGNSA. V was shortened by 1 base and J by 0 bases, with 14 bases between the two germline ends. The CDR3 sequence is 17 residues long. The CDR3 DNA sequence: TGTGCCAGCAGCTTAGGGTTGGGGGAGCCTAGCACAGATACGCAGTATTTT. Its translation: CASSLGLGEPSTDTQYF. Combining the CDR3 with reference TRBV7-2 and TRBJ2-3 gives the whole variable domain GAGVSQSPSNKVTEKGKDVELRCDPISGHTALYWYRQSLGQGLEFLIYFQGNSAPDKSGLPSDRFSAERTGGSVSTLTIQRTQQEDSAVYLCASSLGLGEPSTDTQYFGPGTRLTVL.

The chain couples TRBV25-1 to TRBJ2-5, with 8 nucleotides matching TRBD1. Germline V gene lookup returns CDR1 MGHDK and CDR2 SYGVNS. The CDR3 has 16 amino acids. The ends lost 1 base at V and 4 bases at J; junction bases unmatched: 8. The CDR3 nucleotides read TGTGCCAGCAGTGAATTGGGCAGGGGGCAGGGAGAGACCCAGTACTTC. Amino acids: CASSELGRGQGETQYF.

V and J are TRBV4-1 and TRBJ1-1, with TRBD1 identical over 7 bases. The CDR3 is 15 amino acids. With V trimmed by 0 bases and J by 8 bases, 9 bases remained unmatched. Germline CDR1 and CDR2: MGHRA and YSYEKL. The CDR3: CASSQESSLTGEAFF. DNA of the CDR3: TGCGCCAGCAGCCAAGAGTCCTCCTTGACAGGGGAAGCTTTCTTT.

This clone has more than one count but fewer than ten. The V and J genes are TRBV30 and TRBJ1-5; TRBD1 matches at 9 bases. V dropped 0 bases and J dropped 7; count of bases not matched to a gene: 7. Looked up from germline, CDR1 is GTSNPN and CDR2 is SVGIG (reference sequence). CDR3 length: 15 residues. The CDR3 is CAWSVAGTGLQPQHF. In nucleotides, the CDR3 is TGTGCCTGGAGTGTAGCCGGGACAGGGTTACAGCCCCAGCATTTT.

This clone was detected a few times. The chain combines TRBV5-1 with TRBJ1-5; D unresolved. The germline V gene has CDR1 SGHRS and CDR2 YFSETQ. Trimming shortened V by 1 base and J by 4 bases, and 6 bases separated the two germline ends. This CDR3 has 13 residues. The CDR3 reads CASSLRSNQPQHF. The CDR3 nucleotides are TGCGCCAGCAGCTTGAGATCGAATCAGCCCCAGCATTTT.

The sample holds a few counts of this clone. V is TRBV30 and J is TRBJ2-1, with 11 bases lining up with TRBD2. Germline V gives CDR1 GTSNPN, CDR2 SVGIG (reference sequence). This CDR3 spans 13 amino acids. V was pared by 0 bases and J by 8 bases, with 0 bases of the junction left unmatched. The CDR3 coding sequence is TGTGCCTGGAGTGTACTAGCGGGGGATGAGCAGTTCTTC. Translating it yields CAWSVLAGDEQFF.

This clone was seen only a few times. CDR3: CASSLQGRGSNEQFF. In DNA, the CDR3 is TGCGCCAGCAGCTTACAGGGGCGGGGGTCCAATGAGCAGTTCTTC. The V call is TRBV5-1, the J call TRBJ2-1; D could derive from TRBD1 or TRBD2 (7 bases each). There are 15 residues in the CDR3. Germline V lookup: CDR1 SGHRS, CDR2 YFSETQ. The germline V and J ends were trimmed by 2 bases and 6 bases, with 15 bases remaining between them.

The CDR3 spells CASSGWGGSETQYF. Written as DNA, the CDR3 is TGTGCCAGCAGCGGATGGGGGGGGTCAGAGACCCAGTACTTC. The genes are TRBV9 and TRBJ2-5; TRBD2 matches 7 bases. V was clipped by 3 bases and J by 4 bases; unmatched bases: 6. The CDR3 totals 14 residues. Germline V gives CDR1 SGDLS, CDR2 YYNGEE. Full variable domain (remainder filled in from reference TRBV9 and TRBJ2-5): DSGVTQTPKHLITATGQRVTLRCSPRSGDLSVYWYQQSLDQGLQFLIQYYNGEERAKGNILERFSAQQFPDLHSELNLSSLELGDSALYFCASSGWGGSETQYFGPGTRLLVL.

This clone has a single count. The CDR3 nucleotides read TGTGCCAGCAGTTATAAAGGGGATGAAAAACTGTTTTTT. Protein sequence: CASSYKGDEKLFF. This sequence joins TRBV6-5 and TRBJ1-4; weak D call: TRBD1 (5 bases). This CDR3 spans 13 amino acids. Germline V lookup: CDR1 MNHEY, CDR2 SVGAGI. Trimming pared 3 bases from V and 6 bases from J, leaving 8 bases between.

CDR3 sequence (DNA): TGTGCCATCCGATCCTCAGGGGGCGCCTACAATGAGCAGTTCTTC. It encodes CAIRSSGGAYNEQFF. The chain has TRBV10-3 and TRBJ2-1; 8 nucleotides agree with TRBD1. J was trimmed by 2 bases and V by 8 bases; bases with no gene match: 8. This CDR3 comprises 15 residues. Germline V CDR1 and CDR2: ENHRY, SYGVKD.

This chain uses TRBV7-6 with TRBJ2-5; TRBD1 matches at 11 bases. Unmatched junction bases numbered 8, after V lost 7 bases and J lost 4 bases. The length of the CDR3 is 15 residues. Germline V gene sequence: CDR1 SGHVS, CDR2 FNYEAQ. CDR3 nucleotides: TGTGCCAGCACCCTCCGGACAGGGGGCGCAGAGACCCAGTACTTC. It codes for CASTLRTGGAETQYF.

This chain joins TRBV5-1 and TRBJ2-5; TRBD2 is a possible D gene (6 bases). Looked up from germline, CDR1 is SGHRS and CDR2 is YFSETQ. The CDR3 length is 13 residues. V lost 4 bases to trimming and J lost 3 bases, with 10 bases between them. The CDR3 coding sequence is TGCGCCAGCAGCGGGGACTGGGAAGAGACCCAGTACTTC. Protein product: CASSGDWEETQYF. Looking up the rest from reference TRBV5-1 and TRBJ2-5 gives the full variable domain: KAGVTQTPRYLIKTRGQQVTLSCSPISGHRSVSWYQQTPGQGLQFLFEYFSETQRNKGNFPGRFSGRQFSNSRSEMNVSTLELGDSALYLCASSGDWEETQYFGPGTRLLVL.

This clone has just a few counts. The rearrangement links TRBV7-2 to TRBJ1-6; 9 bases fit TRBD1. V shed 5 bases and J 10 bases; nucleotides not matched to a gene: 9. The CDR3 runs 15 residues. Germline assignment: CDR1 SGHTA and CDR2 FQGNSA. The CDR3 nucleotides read TGTGCCAGCAGCGTAGGGACAGGGCGGCGATCACCCCTCCACTTT. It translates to CASSVGTGRRSPLHF.

The DNA for the CDR3 is TGTGCCTGGAGTGTACCTGGGACAGGCAATCAGCCCCAGCATTTT. Protein product: CAWSVPGTGNQPQHF. The J gene is TRBJ1-5, the V gene TRBV30; 7 positions agree with TRBD1. This CDR3 spans 15 amino acids. Germline-derived CDR1 and CDR2 are GTSNPN and SVGIG (reference sequence). The junction had 4 bases not matched to a gene; V was cut back by 0 bases and J by 2 bases.

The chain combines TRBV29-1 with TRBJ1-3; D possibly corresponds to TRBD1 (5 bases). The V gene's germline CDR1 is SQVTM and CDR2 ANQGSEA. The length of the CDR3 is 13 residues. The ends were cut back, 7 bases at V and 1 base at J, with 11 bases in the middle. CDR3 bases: TGCAGCGGAGGTCAGGGTTCTGGAAACACCATATATTTT. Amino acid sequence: CSGGQGSGNTIYF.